The 31 T cell receptor beta chains reported below all come from one sample, sequenced in a study of shared clonotypes between healthy human individuals. The data were produced by immunoSEQ multiplex PCR, yet TCRdb's version contains in-frame clones alone and is incomplete. The sample consists of a few million clones, around 90% of them appearing once. Sequencing used naive CD4+ T cells sorted from blood. Stated subset: CD45RA+ positively selected. Every receptor here comes from a man aged 18 to 29 in good health.

For this clone: Different DNA sequences within this sample yield the same CDR3. The gene calls are TRBV6-6 and TRBJ1-1, with a weak D call TRBD1 (6 bases). Germline CDR1 reads MNHNY; CDR2 reads SVGAGI (reference sequence). V gave up 0 bases and J gave up 5 bases, with 7 bases separating them. This CDR3 is 13 amino acids long. The CDR3 here is CASSYSQGTEAFF. CDR3 DNA sequence: TGTGCCAGCAGTTACTCCCAGGGGACTGAAGCTTTCTTT.

The V and J genes are TRBV6-5 and TRBJ1-2, with D possibly being TRBD1 (5 bases). Trimming removed 0 bases at V and 8 bases at J, with 13 bases between. The CDR3 extends over 14 amino acids. Germline V CDR1 and CDR2: MNHEY, SVGAGI. This CDR3 reads CASSYSKGMRGYTF. In nucleotides, the CDR3 is TGTGCCAGCAGTTACTCGAAGGGGATGCGGGGCTACACCTTC.

The CDR3 DNA sequence: TGCGCCAGCAGCTTGGCCGGGGGACTAGCCTCGGACGAGCAGTACTTC. Amino acid sequence: CASSLAGGLASDEQYF. This chain links TRBV5-1 with TRBJ2-7; TRBD2 matches at 9 bases. The CDR3 length is 16 residues. Trimming cost V 0 bases and J 5 bases; bases outside gene matches: 9. CDR1 is SGHRS and CDR2 is YFSETQ in the germline V gene.

The V and J genes are TRBV18 and TRBJ1-1; tentative D call: TRBD1 (5 bases). There are 13 residues in the CDR3. From germline, CDR1 is KGHSH and CDR2 LQKENI. Deletions cut 4 bases from V and 3 bases from J, with 9 bases between. The CDR3 sequence: CASSLEGDTEAFF. The CDR3 DNA sequence: TGTGCCAGCTCACTGGAAGGGGACACTGAAGCTTTCTTT.

This chain uses TRBV4-3 with TRBJ2-7, with 8 bases matching TRBD1. The germline V gene has CDR1 LGHNA and CDR2 YSLEER. With 2 bases clipped from V and 2 bases from J, the junction kept 8 bases outside the gene matches. There are 16 residues in the CDR3. The DNA for the CDR3 is TGCGCCAGCAGCCAATATTTCTCAGGGGGCACCTACGAGCAGTACTTC. Translated, it gives CASSQYFSGGTYEQYF.

The chain uses TRBV6-5 and TRBJ1-5; 11 bases line up with TRBD1. There are 14 residues in the CDR3. The V gene end was trimmed by 6 bases and the J gene end by 5 bases; junction bases not matched to a gene: 3. From germline, CDR1 is MNHEY and CDR2 SVGAGI. This CDR3 reads CASRGQGGHQPQHF. The CDR3 DNA reads as TGTGCCAGCAGGGGACAGGGGGGTCATCAGCCCCAGCATTTT.

The genes are TRBV18 and TRBJ2-6; D gene uncertain. Germline CDR1 reads KGHSH; CDR2 reads LQKENI. V lost 3 bases and J lost 0, with 12 bases in between. This CDR3 is built from 17 residues. CDR3 DNA: TGTGCCAGCTCACCCATATTAGACATCTCTGGGGCCAACGTCCTGACTTTC. It is translated as CASSPILDISGANVLTF.

The chain joins TRBV6-1 to TRBJ1-1; D uncertain. The CDR3 is 13 residues long. V lost 0 bases, J lost 5 bases, and 7 bases lay in between. In germline, CDR1 is MNHNS, CDR2 SASEGT. As DNA, the CDR3 is TGTGCCAGCAGTGAAGCGGGGAGAACTGAAGCTTTCTTT. This gives the protein CASSEAGRTEAFF.

This clone was seen only once. The chain links TRBV6-1 to TRBJ2-1; TRBD2 aligns across 12 bases. This CDR3 is built from 15 residues. Germline trimming cut 7 bases from V and 8 bases from J; bases unmatched to any gene: 9. The germline V gene encodes CDR1 MNHNS and CDR2 SASEGT. Here the CDR3 reads CASNYRTSGMDEQFF. CDR3 in DNA: TGTGCCAGCAATTATAGGACTAGCGGGATGGATGAGCAGTTCTTC.

This chain links TRBV12-5 with TRBJ2-2; D not resolved. This CDR3 spans 15 amino acids. Germline V gene lookup returns CDR1 LGHNT and CDR2 FRNRAP. Trimming shortened V by 6 bases and J by 2 bases, and 13 bases separated the two germline ends. CDR3 loop: CASGPGTLNTGELFF. The CDR3 DNA sequence: TGTGCTAGTGGCCCAGGTACCCTAAACACCGGGGAGCTGTTTTTT.

This chain connects TRBV5-6 to TRBJ1-5; D call uncertain. The CDR3 consists of 15 residues. The germline V gene encodes CDR1 SGHDT and CDR2 YYEEEE. The germline V and J ends were trimmed by 3 bases and 3 bases, with 13 bases remaining between them. The CDR3 loop reads CASSSAGKVNQPQHF. The CDR3 coding sequence is TGTGCCAGCAGCTCGGCCGGGAAGGTCAATCAGCCCCAGCATTTT.

The CDR3 DNA reads TGTGCCAGCAGCCCCAGGGTGGGGACTGAAGCTTTCTTT. Protein sequence: CASSPRVGTEAFF. The chain joins TRBV11-2 to TRBJ1-1, with a tentative D call TRBD1 (5 bases). Trimming took 5 bases from V and 5 from J, leaving 12 bases between them. CDR1 and CDR2 from the germline V gene are SGHAT and FQNNGV. The CDR3 sequence is 13 residues long.

The chain uses TRBV30 and TRBJ1-4; 9 nucleotides line up with TRBD1. The germline gives CDR1 GTSNPN, CDR2 SVGIG (reference sequence). This CDR3 comprises 15 residues. Trimming took 1 base from V and 5 from J; bases not matched to a gene: 5. This CDR3 is CAWSARDRANEKLFF. In DNA, the CDR3 is TGTGCCTGGAGTGCCCGGGACAGGGCGAATGAAAAACTGTTTTTT.

The chain is built from TRBV2 and TRBJ2-4; TRBD1 or TRBD2 may be the D gene (5 bases each). This CDR3 comprises 15 residues. Per germline, CDR1 SNHLY and CDR2 FYNNEI. The ends were cut back, 0 bases at V and 3 bases at J, with 9 bases in the middle. The CDR3 nucleotides read TGTGCCAGCAGTGAAGCGGGGGATGGCAAAAACATTCAGTACTTC. Encoded protein: CASSEAGDGKNIQYF.

V is TRBV5-8 and J is TRBJ1-4, with 10 bases identical to TRBD1. From germline, CDR1 is SGHTS and CDR2 YDEGEE. The V gene end was trimmed by 7 bases and the J gene end by 8 bases; junction bases not matched to a gene: 5. The CDR3 has 13 amino acids. The DNA for the CDR3 is TGTGCCAGCGTCGACAGGGGGCGCGAAAAACTGTTTTTT. Translating gives CASVDRGREKLFF.

V is TRBV29-1 and J is TRBJ2-1; tentatively, D is TRBD1 (5 bases). The CDR3 is 13 amino acids. Germline V gene data show CDR1 as SQVTM and CDR2 as ANQGSEA. V was pared by 2 bases and J by 8 bases, with 13 bases between. As DNA, the CDR3 is TGCAGCGTTGAACAGGGCCCCCGGGATGAGCAGTTCTTC. It translates to CSVEQGPRDEQFF.

The rearrangement uses TRBV7-2 and TRBJ2-1, with 16 positions matching TRBD2. The CDR3 contains 17 residues. The V and J ends lost 4 bases and 9 bases, in that order; junction bases with no gene match: 9. Per the germline V gene, CDR1 is SGHTA and CDR2 is FQGNSA. CDR3 loop: CASSSGTSGRATGEQFF. The CDR3 DNA sequence: TGTGCCAGCAGCTCCGGGACTAGCGGGAGGGCCACCGGTGAGCAGTTCTTC.

CDR3 sequence: CASSLGPGATDTQYF. CDR3 DNA sequence: TGTGCCAGCAGCTTAGGACCGGGGGCCACAGATACGCAGTATTTT. The chain uses TRBV11-2 and TRBJ2-3; the D call may be TRBD1 or TRBD2 (6 bases each). This CDR3 spans 15 amino acids. Per the germline V gene, CDR1 is SGHAT and CDR2 is FQNNGV. The V end lost 1 base, the J end lost 2 bases, and 10 bases lay between the germline ends.

The chain is built from TRBV4-3 and TRBJ2-1; 12 bases agree with TRBD1. Trimming took 0 bases from V and 12 from J; bases not matched to a gene: 6. CDR3 length: 15 amino acids. Germline assignment: CDR1 LGHNA and CDR2 YSLEER. The CDR3 sequence is CASSQEGTGGGRQFF. In DNA, the CDR3 is TGCGCCAGCAGCCAAGAAGGGACAGGGGGCGGTCGGCAGTTCTTC.

The chain couples TRBV19 to TRBJ2-3; TRBD2 matches 16 bases. Germline-derived CDR1 and CDR2 are LNHDA and SQIVND (reference sequence). The CDR3 extends over 19 amino acids. The ends lost 5 bases at V and 5 bases at J; junction bases unmatched: 13. The CDR3 here is CASSAGLAGGPRGKDTQYF. CDR3 sequence (DNA): TGTGCCAGTAGTGCGGGACTAGCGGGAGGGCCAAGGGGGAAAGATACGCAGTATTTT.

The chain is built from TRBV13 and TRBJ2-2; possibly TRBD2 for D (6 bases). The CDR3 has 15 amino acids. The germline gives CDR1 PRHDT, CDR2 FYEKMQ (reference sequence). Trimming left V 5 bases short and J 5 bases short, with 15 bases between. The CDR3 here is CASSPGSPVTGELFF. The CDR3 bases are TGTGCCAGCAGCCCCGGGAGTCCGGTTACCGGGGAGCTGTTTTTT.

V gene TRBV10-3 combines with J gene TRBJ2-3; D is unresolved. Germline V gene lookup returns CDR1 ENHRY and CDR2 SYGVKD. This CDR3 contains 12 residues. Trimming left V 4 bases short and J 6 bases short, with 8 bases between. CDR3 bases: TGTGCCATCAGTGGGGAACCGGATACGCAGTATTTT. Protein: CAISGEPDTQYF.

J is TRBJ1-5 and V is TRBV6-6, with D maybe TRBD1 (5 bases). Trimming took 4 bases from V and 9 from J, leaving 16 bases between them. The CDR3 totals 14 residues. Germline V gene sequence: CDR1 MNHNY, CDR2 SVGAGI (reference sequence). CDR3 sequence (DNA): TGTGCCAGCAGTTCGGGCCGGGGCCGGGGGCCCCAGCATTTT. Amino acid sequence: CASSSGRGRGPQHF.

In regard to this clone: The sample carries other DNA sequences with the same CDR3. The rearrangement uses TRBV6-5 and TRBJ1-2; 7 nucleotides align to TRBD1. This CDR3 has 13 amino acids. The V segment lost 6 bases and the J segment 4 bases; nucleotides outside the gene matches: 5. From germline, CDR1 is MNHEY and CDR2 SVGAGI. The CDR3 DNA reads TGTGCCAGCAGAAAGACAGGGACCTATGGCTACACCTTC. This gives the protein CASRKTGTYGYTF.

The genes are TRBV5-1 and TRBJ2-5, with D possibly TRBD2 on 6 matching bases. The CDR3 has 15 residues. V lost 3 bases, J lost 4 bases, and 16 bases lay in between. Germline values: CDR1 SGHRS, CDR2 YFSETQ. The DNA for the CDR3 is TGCGCCAGCAGCTCCGGGGCCGGGACTCGAGAGACCCAGTACTTC. Residues: CASSSGAGTRETQYF.

The J gene is TRBJ1-3, the V gene TRBV6-5; D gene ambiguous. The CDR3 covers 15 residues. Trimming cost V 6 bases and J 0 bases, with 12 bases left between them. The germline CDR1 and CDR2 sequences are MNHEY and SVGAGI. The CDR3 spells CASRSYRSSGNTIYF. CDR3 DNA: TGTGCCAGCAGATCCTACAGAAGCTCTGGAAACACCATATATTTT.

This chain joins TRBV6-1 and TRBJ1-6; D not certain. Deletions cut 0 bases from V and 7 bases from J, with 10 bases between. The CDR3 loop spans 15 amino acids. Per the germline V gene, CDR1 is MNHNS and CDR2 is SASEGT. The CDR3 region has the DNA TGTGCCAGCAGTGAAGCAACTCCAAGCAATTCACCCCTCCACTTT. This translates into CASSEATPSNSPLHF.

Comment on this clone: This CDR3 is also generated by other DNA sequences in the sample. The V and J genes are TRBV10-3 and TRBJ2-2; D ambiguous. The CDR3 has 12 residues. Germline V CDR1 and CDR2: ENHRY, SYGVKD. V lost 2 bases to trimming and J lost 5 bases, with 3 bases between them. The CDR3 spells CAISERTGELFF. Written as DNA, the CDR3 is TGTGCCATCAGTGAGAGGACCGGGGAGCTGTTTTTT.

The rearrangement links TRBV11-3 to TRBJ2-5; D may match TRBD1 or TRBD2 (5 bases each). Trimming cost V 2 bases and J 11 bases, with 21 bases left between them. CDR3 length equals 15 residues. Germline V gene data show CDR1 as SGHNT and CDR2 as YENEEA. As DNA, the CDR3 is TGTGCCAGCAGCTTAAAGGGGCACCGCCTCTGGGAGCAGTACTTC. As protein: CASSLKGHRLWEQYF.

The CDR3 reads CASSPGQSYQPQHF. CDR3 sequence (DNA): TGTGCCAGCAGTCCAGGACAGAGCTATCAGCCCCAGCATTTT. J is TRBJ1-5 and V is TRBV11-2; D may be TRBD1 (6 bases). Germline lookup yields CDR1 SGHAT and CDR2 FQNNGV. The CDR3 is made up of 14 amino acids. With 6 bases removed from V and 5 bases from J, the gap between germline ends came to 14 bases.

The chain uses TRBV2 and TRBJ2-5; possibly TRBD2 for D (7 bases). V gave up 7 bases and J gave up 2 bases, with 17 bases separating them. Germline-derived CDR1 and CDR2 are SNHLY and FYNNEI. This CDR3 comprises 15 residues. The CDR3 DNA reads TGTGCCAGCATCCGGGGGGACACGGCGCAAGAGACCCAGTACTTC. As protein: CASIRGDTAQETQYF.